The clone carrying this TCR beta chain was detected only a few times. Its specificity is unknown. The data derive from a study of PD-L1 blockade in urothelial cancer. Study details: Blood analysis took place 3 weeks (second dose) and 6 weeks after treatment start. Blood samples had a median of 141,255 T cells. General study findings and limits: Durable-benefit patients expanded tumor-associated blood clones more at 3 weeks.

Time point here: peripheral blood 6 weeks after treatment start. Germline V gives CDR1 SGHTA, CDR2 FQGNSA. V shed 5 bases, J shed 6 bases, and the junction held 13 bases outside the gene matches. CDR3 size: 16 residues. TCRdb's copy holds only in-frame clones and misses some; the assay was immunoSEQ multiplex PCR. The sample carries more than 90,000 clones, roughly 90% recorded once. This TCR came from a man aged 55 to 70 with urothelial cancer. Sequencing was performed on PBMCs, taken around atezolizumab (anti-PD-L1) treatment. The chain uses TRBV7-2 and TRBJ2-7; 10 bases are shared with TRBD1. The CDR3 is CASSRQGASLRGEQYF. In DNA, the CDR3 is TGTGCCAGCAGCAGACAGGGGGCATCACTTAGGGGCGAGCAGTACTTC.